This is a list of T cell receptor beta chains from one sample in a study of cytomegalovirus exposure and HLA in healthy donors. Assay: immunoSEQ multiplex PCR; the TCRdb copy retains only in-frame clones and omits some. The sample holds 100,000 to 150,000 clones, around three quarters seen once. Sequencing was carried out using PBMCs. Every receptor here comes from a man aged 35 to 55 in good health and CMV-seronegative. Each CDR3 is given with its conserved first and last residue. D genes are given only for firm matches. Some rows have no size entry. The others give once, few or many, or a class for an expanded clone.

TRBD1	TRBV5-4	few	TRBJ2-5	CASSLSTGREETQYF	TGTGCCAGCAGCTTGTCGACAGGGCGAGAAGAGACCCAGTACTTC
TRBD1	TRBV30	-	TRBJ1-4	CAWKPIGTGHEKLFF	TGTGCCTGGAAACCTATAGGGACAGGGCATGAAAAACTGTTTTTT
TRBD2	TRBV2	-	TRBJ2-5	CASSGTSGIVETQYF	TGTGCCAGCAGTGGGACTAGCGGGATCGTGGAGACCCAGTACTTC
-	TRBV4-1	-	TRBJ1-6	CASSQGFGGGNSPLHF	TGCGCCAGCAGCCAAGGGTTTGGGGGCGGTAATTCACCCCTCCACTTT
-	TRBV7-2	-	TRBJ2-3	CASSLRGSTDTQYF	TGTGCCAGCAGCTTACGCGGGAGCACAGATACGCAGTATTTT
-	TRBV2	-	TRBJ1-6	CASSPDPGSRGNSPLHF	TGTGCCAGCAGTCCTGACCCCGGGAGCCGGGGTAATTCACCCCTCCACTTT
TRBD1	TRBV10-3	-	TRBJ2-7	CATSRDRAAYEQYF	TGTGCCACTTCCCGGGACAGGGCAGCCTACGAGCAGTACTTC
-	TRBV7-6	-	TRBJ2-7	CASSFSGLFFGGEQYF	TGTGCCAGCAGCTTCTCGGGTCTCTTCTTCGGCGGGGAGCAGTACTTC
TRBD1	TRBV29-1	-	TRBJ2-2	CSAGQGDGELFF	TGCAGCGCGGGACAGGGGGACGGGGAGCTGTTTTTT
TRBD1	TRBV2	-	TRBJ2-7	CASREGQGLTYEQYF	TGTGCCAGCAGGGAGGGACAGGGGTTGACCTACGAGCAGTACTTC
-	TRBV7-9	-	TRBJ2-7	CASSFGDTSYEQYF	TGTGCCAGCAGCTTCGGGGACACCTCCTACGAGCAGTACTTC
-	TRBV6-1	-	TRBJ2-7	CASRGGVGVTYEQYF	TGTGCCAGCAGAGGGGGAGTCGGAGTTACCTACGAGCAGTACTTC
-	TRBV2	once	TRBJ2-5	CASSEGQGLGTQYF	TGTGCCAGCAGTGAAGGCCAGGGCCTAGGGACCCAGTACTTC
TRBD1	TRBV7-3	few	TRBJ2-7	CASSLTPDRAIGEQYF	TGTGCCAGCAGCCTAACCCCGGACAGGGCAATAGGAGAGCAGTACTTC